This TCR beta chain was found in a study of cytomegalovirus exposure and HLA in healthy donors. The PCR employed 60 Vbeta primers together with 13 Jbeta primers. Study processing details: The count from a later analysis was 65 million to 90 million unique TCR beta chains, some 10 million of them shared. Only in-frame clones appear in the TCRdb table, and some are missing; sequencing was by immunoSEQ multiplex PCR. V and J calls and clone size are given by that table; D and trimming were obtained from the DNA. Of about 160,000 clones listed, roughly 84% are singletons. Germline CDR1 is MDHEN and CDR2 is SYDVKM. The CDR3 runs to 14 residues. V gave up 3 bases and J gave up 3 bases, with 8 bases separating them. To note about this clone: Antigen specificity is unknown.

Notes on the study in general: Later analysis placed DRB1 highest and HLA-C lowest in TCR association rates, which differed by HLA locus. Over 150 TCR beta chains were listed as cytomegalovirus-associated.

Input material: PBMCs. The receptor was derived from a man under 40 in good health and CMV-seronegative. V and J are TRBV28 and TRBJ2-2; D perhaps matches TRBD2 (6 bases). The CDR3 coding sequence is TGTGCCAGCAGTTTGTCGGGGGACACCGGGGAGCTGTTTTTT. Protein sequence: CASSLSGDTGELFF.